Listed below are T cell receptor beta chains from one sample, sequenced in a study of regulatory T cells in long-lasting Graves disease. TCRdb re-analysed the multiplex PCR reads in MiXCR, keeping a single row per CDR3 protein. Among roughly 220,000 distinct CDR3 sequences listed, around 18% were seen once. The source was peripheral blood mononuclear cells (PBMCs), collected at new diagnosis, from a patient treated with antithyroid drugs. These TCRs come from a female donor with Graves disease. The CDR3 runs from the conserved cysteine through the conserved F or W. The D gene is left open where the match is weak. Not all rows give a size; the values are once, few, many and, for expanded clones, a class.

D,size,J,V,CDR3,DNA
TRBD2,many,TRBJ2-6,TRBV6-2/TRBV6-3,CASSYSGLAGAGANVLTF,TGTGCCAGCAGTTACTCGGGACTAGCGGGAGCTGGGGCCAACGTCCTGACTTTC
NA,many,TRBJ2-5,TRBV20-1,CSARDVRLDTGETQYF,TGCAGTGCTAGAGATGTCCGACTCGACACGGGGGAGACCCAGTACTTC
NA,many,TRBJ2-4,TRBV28,CASGDRAAAIGNIQYF,TGTGCCAGCGGGGATCGGGCAGCCGCCATCGGAAACATTCAGTACTTC
NA,NA,TRBJ2-7,TRBV18,CASSPLPYEQYF,TGTGCCAGCTCACCCCTCCCCTACGAGCAGTACTTC
NA,many,TRBJ2-7,TRBV2,CASSGEGPNEQYF,TGTGCCAGCAGTGGTGAGGGTCCCAACGAGCAGTACTTC
NA,NA,TRBJ2-2,TRBV5-5,CASSPDYPGELFF,TGTGCCAGCAGCCCGGATTATCCCGGGGAGCTGTTTTTT
TRBD2,many,TRBJ2-3,TRBV24-1,CATSNPIAGVTDTQYF,TGTGCCACCAGTAATCCAATAGCGGGAGTCACAGATACGCAGTATTTT
TRBD2,many,TRBJ2-1,TRBV7-9,CASSRTSGRGSYNEQFF,TGTGCCAGCAGCAGGACTAGCGGGAGAGGGTCCTACAATGAGCAGTTCTTC
TRBD2,many,TRBJ2-1,TRBV29-1,CSTATPGGEQFF,TGCAGCACTGCTACACCCGGGGGGGAGCAGTTCTTC
NA,many,TRBJ1-6,TRBV20-1,CSARMANSPLHF,TGCAGTGCTAGAATGGCCAATTCACCCCTCCACTTT